This T cell receptor (beta chain) is drawn from a study of blood T cell repertoires in COVID-19. Study in general: T cells, B-cell-depleted T cells, or PBMCs provided the cDNA or gDNA that served as material.

Clinical history reported by participants formed the basis on which cohorts were assigned. Donors in Cohort 3 who had recovered were those with two negative PCRs, healthcare professional clearance, or resolution of their symptoms. CDR3 length: 18 amino acids. V was shortened by 4 bases and J by 0 bases, with 22 bases between the two germline ends. How the authors handled the data: Reference gene primer amplification gave estimated nucleated cell counts. Some clones are missing from TCRdb's copy, which holds only in-frame ones; the method was immunoSEQ multiplex PCR. From that table come the V and J calls and clone size; the DNA was used to work out D and trimming. The table shows a few hundred thousand clones, with around 87% occurring only once.

The sample was PBMCs or T cells enriched from blood (not recorded which). V is TRBV5-3 and J is TRBJ1-1; TRBD1 might be the D (5 bases). TRBV5-3 falls under the ORF class, with uncertain function. The sequence was collected from a woman aged 40 to 55 who had recovered from COVID-19. DNA for the CDR3: TGTGCCAGAAGCCCTCAGACAGTAAGGATTTTCATGAACACTGAAGCTTTCTTT. It encodes CARSPQTVRIFMNTEAFF.